Listed here are 23 T cell receptor beta chains from one sample, sequenced in a study of regulatory T cells in long-lasting Graves disease. Researchers made TCR beta libraries by using iRepertoire HTBI primers and running Arm-PCR on CDR3 regions. MiXCR, run by TCRdb on the multiplex PCR reads, gives a single entry per CDR3 protein. The table has some 400,000 distinct CDR3 sequences, about 15% seen once. Time point specified: newly diagnosed GD, antithyroid drugs for less than 3 months. Isolated PBMC RNA provided the starting material for the TCR library. The sample was also linked to a second study, of T cells in Graves' hyperthyroidism and ophthalmopathy.

Sequences were derived from peripheral blood mononuclear cells (PBMCs), sampled at new diagnosis, from a patient treated with antithyroid drugs. These receptors came from a woman in her 30s with Graves disease.

The sample holds a few counts of this clonotype. The rearrangement joins TRBV7-9 to TRBJ2-1; D is perhaps TRBD1 or TRBD2 (6 bases each). Germline CDR1 and CDR2: SEHNR and FQNEAQ (reference sequence). The CDR3 loop spans 17 amino acids. V shed 5 bases and J shed 8 bases, with 25 bases lying between them. Written as DNA, the CDR3 is TGTGCCAGCAGCCGACAGAGGGGGGTAAATTTACAATATGAGCAGTTCTTC. As protein: CASSRQRGVNLQYEQFF.

Many counts were recorded for this clonotype. CDR3 bases: TGTGCCAGCAGGGTAGCGGGAGAAGCCTACGAGCAGTACTTC. Residues: CASRVAGEAYEQYF. The V and J genes are TRBV28 and TRBJ2-7; 9 positions agree with TRBD2. From germline, CDR1 is MDHEN and CDR2 SYDVKM. The junction had 5 bases not matched to a gene; V was cut back by 6 bases and J by 2 bases. The CDR3 covers 14 residues.

This clonotype was observed at least ten times. The chain carries TRBV29-1 and TRBJ1-1; D remains unclear. This CDR3 spans 11 amino acids. The germline V gene has CDR1 SQVTM and CDR2 ANQGSEA. V gave up 4 bases and J gave up 5 bases, with 8 bases separating them. The CDR3 nucleotides are TGCAGCGTTGGTACACGGACTGAAGCTTTCTTT. Its protein is CSVGTRTEAFF.

At least ten counts were recorded for this clonotype. J is TRBJ1-5 and V is TRBV28; D remains unclear. Germline lookup yields CDR1 MDHEN and CDR2 SYDVKM. This CDR3 contains 16 residues. Trimming pared 5 bases from V and 9 bases from J, leaving 23 bases between. Here the CDR3 DNA reads TGTGCCAGCAGTCCTCAGTCGGGGATTCGAAGAGGGCCCCAGCATTTT. It translates to CASSPQSGIRRGPQHF.

This clonotype was seen ten or more times. The V call is TRBV12-3 or TRBV12-4, the J call TRBJ1-2; D not resolved. The CDR3 is 15 amino acids. V lost 3 bases and J lost 5, with 16 bases in between. The CDR3 DNA reads TGTGCCAGCAGTTTCGCCAGGCGGGCCCTTTATGGCTACACCTTC. Encoded protein: CASSFARRALYGYTF.

This clonotype occurred a few times. The chain uses TRBV12-5 and TRBJ2-1; a possible D gene is TRBD2 (5 bases). Trimming left V 3 bases short and J 5 bases short, with 11 bases between. CDR1 is LGHNT, CDR2 FRNRAP, per germline. The CDR3 totals 14 residues. CDR3 amino acids: CASGFPPGNNEQFF. The CDR3 bases are TGTGCTAGTGGTTTTCCCCCCGGGAACAATGAGCAGTTCTTC.

In its sample, this clonotype was seen many times. V gene TRBV29-1 combines with J gene TRBJ2-4; maybe TRBD2 (6 bases). The CDR3 spans 13 residues. V lost 7 bases to trimming and J lost 7 bases, with 17 bases between them. The germline gives CDR1 SQVTM, CDR2 ANQGSEA. CDR3 sequence reads: CSALAGQRNIQYF. The DNA for the CDR3 is TGCAGCGCCCTGGCGGGGCAGAGGAACATTCAGTACTTC.

The chain employs TRBV7-8 and TRBJ2-2; 10 nucleotides align to TRBD2. The CDR3 is 18 residues long. Trimming took 7 bases from V and 4 from J; bases not matched to a gene: 15. Germline CDR1 is SGHVS and CDR2 is FQNEAQ. The CDR3 DNA reads TGTGCCAGCAACCATCTAGCGGGAGTCTCGCTGAGCACCGGGGAGCTGTTTTTT. This codes for CASNHLAGVSLSTGELFF.

This clonotype was observed many times. The J gene is TRBJ2-1, the V gene TRBV5-1; the D is unclear. V was clipped by 4 bases and J by 9 bases, with 14 bases between them. Per germline, CDR1 SGHRS and CDR2 YFSETQ. CDR3 length equals 13 residues. As DNA, the CDR3 is TGCGCCAGCAGCCAGATAGGGATGCTTGAGCAGTTCTTC. Translated: CASSQIGMLEQFF.

The gene calls are TRBV7-9 and TRBJ1-2, with D uncertain. The germline V gene has CDR1 SEHNR and CDR2 FQNEAQ (reference sequence). V lost 2 bases and J 0 bases, leaving 10 bases between the germline ends. The CDR3 sequence is 15 residues long. The DNA of the CDR3 is TGTGCCAGCAGCTTATACGGAGATCCTAACTATGGCTACACCTTC. Protein: CASSLYGDPNYGYTF.

The genes are TRBV15 and TRBJ2-1, with a tentative D call TRBD1 (5 bases). Trimming removed 2 bases at V and 7 bases at J, with 15 bases between. Germline V CDR1 and CDR2: LNHNV, YYDKDF (reference sequence). This CDR3 contains 15 residues. The CDR3 region is CATSRTIGVGNEQFF. In DNA form, the CDR3 reads TGTGCCACCAGCAGAACCATAGGGGTGGGTAATGAGCAGTTCTTC.

The chain joins TRBV14 to TRBJ2-7; 11 bases line up with TRBD2. From germline, CDR1 is SGHDN and CDR2 FVKESK. This CDR3 region has 20 residues. J lost 5 bases, V lost 2 bases, and 20 bases had no gene match. DNA of the CDR3: TGTGCCAGCAGCCAACAATGGTCCGTACTAGCGGGAGTCTACCCCCACGAGCAGTACTTC. It is translated as CASSQQWSVLAGVYPHEQYF.

This clonotype was recorded many times. This chain connects TRBV3-1 to TRBJ2-7; tentatively, D is TRBD1 (6 bases). The germline V gene has CDR1 LGHDT and CDR2 YNNKEL (reference sequence). The CDR3 runs 16 residues. V was trimmed by 3 bases and J by 2 bases, leaving 17 bases between them. CDR3: CASSHYLSGDPYEQYF. CDR3 coding DNA: TGTGCCAGCAGCCATTATTTGTCAGGGGATCCCTACGAGCAGTACTTC.

The chain recombines TRBV11-3 with TRBJ2-7; D gene unclear. This CDR3 comprises 14 residues. Germline lookup yields CDR1 SGHNT and CDR2 YENEEA. The V gene lost 5 bases and the J gene lost 9 bases, with 20 bases spanning the gap. DNA for the CDR3: TGTGCCAGCAGCCAAGTTCCCTTTCCGAAGTGGCAGTACTTC. Its protein product is CASSQVPFPKWQYF.

This clonotype was recorded at least ten times. This rearrangement joins TRBV3-1 to TRBJ2-7, with unresolved D. This CDR3 has 14 residues. Germline loops: CDR1 LGHDT, CDR2 YNNKEL (reference sequence). Trimming removed 0 bases from V and 3 bases from J, with 9 bases in between. CDR3 bases: TGTGCCAGCAGCCAAGATTTGAACAACTACGAGCAGTACTTC. This codes for CASSQDLNNYEQYF.

This clonotype was observed at least ten times. V and J are TRBV4-1 and TRBJ1-1, with D perhaps matching TRBD1 (5 bases). Between the trimmed V and J ends, which lost 1 base and 1 base, there was a span of 10 bases. The CDR3 has 15 amino acids. Germline CDR1 reads MGHRA; CDR2 reads YSYEKL. DNA of the CDR3: TGCGCCAGCAGCCAAGCCGTCGGGGGGAACACTGAAGCTTTCTTT. It encodes CASSQAVGGNTEAFF.

This clonotype has ten or more counts. The rearrangement uses TRBV6-2 or TRBV6-3 and TRBJ2-3, with TRBD1 identical over 11 bases. Trimming took 5 bases from V and 4 from J; bases not matched to a gene: 5. The CDR3 loop spans 15 amino acids. Per germline, CDR1 MNHEY and CDR2 SVGEGT. In nucleotides, the CDR3 is TGTGCCAGCAGTGAAGCGGGACAGGGGGCAGATACGCAGTATTTT. This encodes CASSEAGQGADTQYF.

V usage is TRBV5-1 and J usage is TRBJ2-3; D not resolved. Between the trimmed V and J ends, which lost 4 bases and 4 bases, there was a span of 10 bases. CDR1 and CDR2 (germline): SGHRS, YFSETQ. The CDR3 has 13 amino acids. DNA for the CDR3: TGCGCCAGCAGCCCGGAACCTGCAGATACGCAGTATTTT. Translated, it gives CASSPEPADTQYF.

This clonotype was observed at least ten times. This chain uses TRBV6-5 with TRBJ1-2; TRBD1 is a possible D gene (6 bases). CDR3 length: 14 amino acids. The ends were cut back, 3 bases at V and 4 bases at J, with 12 bases in the middle. Germline V lookup: CDR1 MNHEY, CDR2 SVGAGI. CDR3: CASSYGQDSYGYTF. The CDR3 DNA sequence: TGTGCCAGCAGTTATGGGCAGGACAGCTATGGCTACACCTTC.

This clonotype was counted only a few times. V gene TRBV19 combines with J gene TRBJ2-7, with 10 positions matching TRBD2. Losses at the gene ends were 7 bases for V and 2 bases for J; bases not matched to a gene: 8. This CDR3 is built from 15 residues. CDR1 and CDR2 (germline): LNHDA, SQIVND (reference sequence). The DNA of the CDR3 is TGTGCCAGTACTAGCGGGAGCCGCCTAACCTACGAGCAGTACTTC. Translation: CASTSGSRLTYEQYF.

The table lists this clonotype with many counts. J is TRBJ2-2 and V is TRBV30; no reliable D call. Per germline, CDR1 GTSNPN and CDR2 SVGIG (reference sequence). Trimming left V 0 bases short and J 6 bases short, with 5 bases between. CDR3 length: 12 residues. The CDR3 protein is CAWSVLAGELFF. CDR3 bases: TGTGCCTGGAGTGTACTCGCCGGGGAGCTGTTTTTT. Full variable domain (remainder filled in from reference TRBV30 and TRBJ2-2): SQTIHQWPATLVQPVGSPLSLECTVEGTSNPNLYWYRQAAGRGLQLLFYSVGIGQISSEVPQNLSASRPQDRQFILSSKKLLLSDSGFYLCAWSVLAGELFFGEGSRLTVL.

This clonotype was detected ten times or more. The chain couples TRBV29-1 to TRBJ2-3; D not certain. CDR1 is SQVTM, CDR2 ANQGSEA, per germline. V was clipped by 3 bases and J by 1 base, with 14 bases between them. The CDR3 is 15 amino acids. The CDR3 bases are TGCAGCGTTGAGGTGGGGATGCGCGGCACAGATACGCAGTATTTT. Encoded protein: CSVEVGMRGTDTQYF.

Comment on this clonotype: A much larger clonotype is one base distant, so this may be a read error. The rearrangement links TRBV3-1 to TRBJ2-1, with 7 nucleotides matching TRBD2. V shed 0 bases, J shed 10 bases, and the junction held 9 bases outside the gene matches. CDR1 and CDR2 from the germline V gene are LGHDT and YNNKEL (reference sequence). The CDR3 extends over 15 amino acids. The CDR3 region is CASSQDASGTYEQFF. The CDR3 DNA reads as TGTGCCAGCAGCCAAGATGCGAGCGGGACCTACGAGCAGTTCTTC.